This T cell receptor beta chain was observed in a study of CD4+ T cells in melanoma. Overall study findings and caveats: A reported correlation linked neoantigen-specific CD4+ T cells to CD8+, macrophage and B cell function. Reportedly, melanoma neoantigen-specific CD4+ T cells showed varied differentiation states.

Points on this clone: The antigen is unknown.

TCRdb keeps only in-frame clones here, not all; method: immunoSEQ multiplex PCR. This table holds roughly 9,200 clones, approximately 64% found once. Germline CDR1 is MRHNA and CDR2 is SNTAGT. Trimming took off 7 bases at V and 9 bases at J, with 16 bases between the two ends. This CDR3 comprises 14 residues. The rearrangement links TRBV6-4 to TRBJ1-6; D is perhaps TRBD1 (5 bases). The sample taken for sequencing was cells from a culture (not recorded whether cultured in vitro). The TCR sequence derives from a human donor with melanoma. The chain's CDR3 is CASTASAGLSPLHF. The CDR3 nucleotides read TGTGCCAGCACTGCTTCGGCAGGGCTTTCACCCCTCCACTTT.